This T cell receptor (beta chain) was captured in a study of cytomegalovirus exposure and HLA in healthy donors. CDR3 length: 15 amino acids. The germline V gene has CDR1 SGHKS and CDR2 YYEKEE (reference sequence). Losses at the gene ends were 5 bases for V and 6 bases for J; bases not matched to a gene: 9. In the PCR, 60 Vbeta and 13 Jbeta primers were used. TCRdb keeps only in-frame clones here, not all; method: immunoSEQ multiplex PCR. Among 140,000 to 150,000 clones, approximately 78% were seen once, and the ten largest hold about 2.9%. This rearrangement joins TRBV5-5 to TRBJ1-5; 9 nucleotides align to TRBD1. Specimen: PBMCs. This receptor was taken from a female donor in good health and CMV-seronegative. CDR3 in amino acids: CASSSGQGKLQPQHF. CDR3 nucleotides: TGTGCCAGCAGTTCCGGACAGGGGAAACTTCAGCCCCAGCATTTT.